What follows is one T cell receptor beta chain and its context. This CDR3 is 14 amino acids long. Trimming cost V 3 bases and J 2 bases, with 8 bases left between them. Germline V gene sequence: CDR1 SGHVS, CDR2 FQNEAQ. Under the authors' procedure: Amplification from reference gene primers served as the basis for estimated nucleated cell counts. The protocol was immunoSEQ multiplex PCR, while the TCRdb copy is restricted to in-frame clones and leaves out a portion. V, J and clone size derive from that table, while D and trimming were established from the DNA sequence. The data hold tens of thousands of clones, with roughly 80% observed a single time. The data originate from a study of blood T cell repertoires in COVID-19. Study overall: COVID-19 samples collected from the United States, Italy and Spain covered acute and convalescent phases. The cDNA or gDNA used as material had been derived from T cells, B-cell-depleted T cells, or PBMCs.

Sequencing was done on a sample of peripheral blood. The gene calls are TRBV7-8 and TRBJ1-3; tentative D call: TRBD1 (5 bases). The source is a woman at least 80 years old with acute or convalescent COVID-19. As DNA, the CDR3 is TGTGCCAGCAGCTTTCGCAGGGCTGGAAACACCATATATTTT. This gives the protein CASSFRRAGNTIYF.